Presented here are 21 T cell receptor beta chains from one specimen sequenced in a study of T cells in Graves' hyperthyroidism and ophthalmopathy. Using RNA transcripts as the source, TCR beta CDR3 regions were amplified. Primed by the HTBI set, a first-round RT-PCR was run on the TCR CDR3. TCRdb itself ran the multiplex PCR reads through MiXCR, one entry per CDR3 protein. The data hold a few hundred thousand distinct CDR3 sequences, with around 18% observed a single time. Source material: blood. The receptors come from a man aged 35 to 55 with Graves' hyperthyroidism.

The rearrangement uses TRBV7-9 and TRBJ2-3, with 11 bases fitting TRBD1. Per the germline V gene, CDR1 is SEHNR and CDR2 is FQNEAQ (reference sequence). The junction had 7 bases not matched to a gene; V was cut back by 2 bases and J by 3 bases. The CDR3 runs 17 residues. The DNA for the CDR3 is TGTGCCAGCAGCTTATTTGGACAGGGGGCGCTTACAGATACGCAGTATTTT. This sequence encodes CASSLFGQGALTDTQYF.

The chain employs TRBV7-9 and TRBJ2-1; 9 bases map to TRBD2. J lost 5 bases, V lost 5 bases, and 7 bases had no gene match. Germline V CDR1 and CDR2: SEHNR, FQNEAQ (reference sequence). The CDR3 spans 15 residues. For the CDR3, the DNA is TGTGCCAGCAGCCCCGGGACTAGCCTTAACAATGAGCAGTTCTTC. Translation: CASSPGTSLNNEQFF.

This clonotype was observed at least ten times. This chain connects TRBV2 to TRBJ2-1, with D possibly being TRBD1 or TRBD2 (5 bases each). There are 13 residues in the CDR3. Germline-derived CDR1 and CDR2 are SNHLY and FYNNEI. Trimming took off 3 bases at V and 6 bases at J, with 9 bases between the two ends. The chain's CDR3 is CASSEGVLNEQFF. CDR3 DNA sequence: TGTGCCAGCAGTGAGGGGGTTCTCAATGAGCAGTTCTTC.

This clonotype was counted only a few times. The chain links TRBV27 to TRBJ2-5; the match to TRBD1 covers 7 bases. CDR3 length: 14 residues. CDR1 and CDR2 from the germline V gene are MNHEY and SMNVEV (reference sequence). The V gene end was trimmed by 7 bases and the J gene end by 1 base; junction bases not matched to a gene: 6. This CDR3 reads CASMTGFGQETQYF. In DNA, the CDR3 is TGTGCCAGCATGACAGGGTTTGGCCAAGAGACCCAGTACTTC.

The chain combines TRBV7-8 with TRBJ2-5, with D maybe TRBD2 (6 bases). Germline loops: CDR1 SGHVS, CDR2 FQNEAQ. V dropped 8 bases and J dropped 2 bases, with 12 bases sitting between them. CDR3 size: 13 residues. The CDR3 sequence is CASLGAGQETQYF. In DNA form, the CDR3 reads TGTGCCAGCCTCGGGGCGGGACAAGAGACCCAGTACTTC.

The V gene is TRBV4-3, the J gene TRBJ1-4; D is perhaps TRBD1 (5 bases). The CDR3 extends over 14 amino acids. With 1 base removed from V and 4 bases from J, the gap between germline ends came to 7 bases. Germline V gene sequence: CDR1 LGHNA, CDR2 YSLEER. The chain's CDR3 is CASSQGQGNEKLFF. The CDR3 coding sequence is TGCGCCAGCAGCCAAGGGCAGGGTAATGAAAAACTGTTTTTT.

This clonotype appeared many times. This CDR3 is CASNIPSGTSGVSSYNEQFF. The CDR3 DNA sequence: TGTGCCAGCAATATTCCGTCCGGGACTAGCGGGGTAAGCTCCTACAATGAGCAGTTCTTC. The chain carries TRBV2 and TRBJ2-1; TRBD2 matches 13 bases. With V trimmed by 7 bases and J by 0 bases, 15 bases remained unmatched. In germline, CDR1 is SNHLY, CDR2 FYNNEI. The CDR3 has 20 residues.

The chain recombines TRBV11-2 with TRBJ2-5; perhaps D is TRBD1 or TRBD2 (5 bases each). V was shortened by 2 bases and J by 1 base, with 17 bases between the two germline ends. CDR1 and CDR2 (germline): SGHAT, FQNNGV. The CDR3 spans 17 residues. Here the CDR3 reads CASSLQVSAGAQETQYF. CDR3 in DNA: TGTGCCAGCAGCTTACAGGTTTCTGCCGGGGCCCAAGAGACCCAGTACTTC.

At least ten counts were recorded for this clonotype. The chain carries TRBV3-1 and TRBJ2-7, with D perhaps matching TRBD1 (5 bases). Per germline, CDR1 LGHDT and CDR2 YNNKEL (reference sequence). Trimming pared 0 bases from V and 0 bases from J, leaving 9 bases between. CDR3 length: 15 residues. The CDR3 region is CASSQESQGSYEQYF. CDR3 sequence (DNA): TGTGCCAGCAGCCAAGAATCGCAGGGCTCCTACGAGCAGTACTTC.

This clonotype was counted at least ten times. The CDR3 loop is CASSFQVLNEQFF. CDR3 coding DNA: TGTGCCAGCAGTTTCCAGGTACTGAATGAGCAGTTCTTC. V is TRBV12-3 or TRBV12-4 and J is TRBJ2-1; D gene uncertain. The ends were cut back, 3 bases at V and 7 bases at J, with 10 bases in the middle. There are 13 residues in the CDR3.

The V gene is TRBV7-3, the J gene TRBJ2-7; TRBD1 matches at 9 bases. J was trimmed by 5 bases and V by 10 bases; bases with no gene match: 6. CDR1 is SGHTA and CDR2 is FQGTGA in the germline V gene. The CDR3 runs to 12 residues. The CDR3 region is CATRQGGNEQYF. CDR3 sequence (DNA): TGTGCCACCCGACAGGGGGGAAACGAGCAGTACTTC. Full variable domain (remainder filled in from reference TRBV7-3 and TRBJ2-7): GAGVSQTPSNKVTEKGKYVELRCDPISGHTALYWYRQSLGQGPEFLIYFQGTGAADDSGLPNDRFFAVRPEGSVSTLKIQRTERGDSAVYLCATRQGGNEQYFGPGTRLTVT.

This clonotype showed up many times. CDR3 in DNA: TGCGCCAGCAGCTTGGTCCAGGGCGGCGGAAACACCATATATTTT. It specifies CASSLVQGGGNTIYF. The chain carries TRBV5-1 and TRBJ1-3; weak D call: TRBD1 (5 bases). This CDR3 spans 15 amino acids. Trimming cost V 0 bases and J 4 bases, with 11 bases left between them. Germline V CDR1 and CDR2: SGHRS, YFSETQ. The whole variable domain, filled in from reference TRBV5-1 and TRBJ1-3, reads KAGVTQTPRYLIKTRGQQVTLSCSPISGHRSVSWYQQTPGQGLQFLFEYFSETQRNKGNFPGRFSGRQFSNSRSEMNVSTLELGDSALYLCASSLVQGGGNTIYFGEGSWLTVV.

At least ten counts were recorded for this clonotype. This CDR3 is CASSPRQGAGQPQHF. For the CDR3, the DNA is TGTGCCAGCAGCCCACGTCAGGGGGCAGGGCAGCCCCAGCATTTT. This chain joins TRBV7-2 and TRBJ1-5; 8 nucleotides match TRBD1. This CDR3 comprises 15 residues. Per the germline V gene, CDR1 is SGHTA and CDR2 is FQGNSA. The junction had 10 bases not matched to a gene; V was cut back by 5 bases and J by 7 bases.

This clonotype was recorded many times. The chain carries TRBV20-1 and TRBJ2-2; possibly TRBD1 for D (6 bases). CDR3 length equals 13 residues. Germline CDR1 reads DFQATT; CDR2 reads SNEGSKA (reference sequence). V lost 1 base, J lost 6 bases, and 9 bases lay in between. CDR3 bases: TGCAGTGCTAGAGGAGGGGGTCCCGGGGAGCTGTTTTTT. Its translation: CSARGGGPGELFF.

Many counts were recorded for this clonotype. This chain connects TRBV27 to TRBJ1-2, with a possible D match to TRBD1 (5 bases). The CDR3 loop spans 13 amino acids. Trimming left V 5 bases short and J 4 bases short, with 11 bases between. Germline assignment: CDR1 MNHEY and CDR2 SMNVEV (reference sequence). CDR3 bases: TGTGCCAGCAGTAGAACAGGTTTCTATGGCTACACCTTC. Translating gives CASSRTGFYGYTF.

There are many counts of this clonotype. The J gene is TRBJ1-1, the V gene TRBV12-3 or TRBV12-4, with D perhaps matching TRBD1 (5 bases). The CDR3 contains 12 residues. V was trimmed by 5 bases and J by 4 bases, leaving 8 bases between them. CDR3 coding DNA: TGTGCCAGCAGTGGGGGGGGCACTGAAGCTTTCTTT. Amino acids: CASSGGGTEAFF.

This clonotype was counted at least ten times. V and J are TRBV7-9 and TRBJ2-3; possible D gene TRBD2, 6 bases. CDR1 is SEHNR and CDR2 is FQNEAQ in the germline V gene (reference sequence). V lost 5 bases, J lost 0 bases, and 12 bases lay in between. This CDR3 spans 15 amino acids. CDR3: CASSPERASTDTQYF. In DNA form, the CDR3 reads TGTGCCAGCAGCCCCGAGCGGGCTAGCACAGATACGCAGTATTTT. Full variable domain (remainder filled in from reference TRBV7-9 and TRBJ2-3): DTGVSQNPRHKITKRGQNVTFRCDPISEHNRLYWYRQTLGQGPEFLTYFQNEAQLEKSRLLSDRFSAERPKGSFSTLEIQRTEQGDSAMYLCASSPERASTDTQYFGPGTRLTVL.

This clonotype has ten or more counts. In nucleotides, the CDR3 is TGTGCCAGCAGCCCCGTCCAGCCCAGCACAGATACGCAGTATTTT. It is translated as CASSPVQPSTDTQYF. The V and J genes are TRBV7-2 and TRBJ2-3; D gene ambiguous. Germline V lookup: CDR1 SGHTA, CDR2 FQGNSA. CDR3 size: 15 residues. Trimming pared 5 bases from V and 0 bases from J, leaving 12 bases between.

Ten or more counts support this clonotype. The V and J genes are TRBV20-1 and TRBJ2-2; D not resolved. Per the germline V gene, CDR1 is DFQATT and CDR2 is SNEGSKA (reference sequence). The CDR3 runs 15 residues. V was clipped by 0 bases and J by 0 bases, with 8 bases between them. CDR3 protein: CSARDGRTNTGELFF. CDR3 coding DNA: TGCAGTGCTAGAGACGGACGCACGAACACCGGGGAGCTGTTTTTT.

This clonotype was picked up many times. The chain is built from TRBV4-2 and TRBJ2-3; 8 bases are shared with TRBD2. Trimming took 0 bases from V and 6 from J; bases not matched to a gene: 8. This CDR3 region has 16 residues. CDR1 and CDR2 (germline): LGHNA, YNFKEQ. The CDR3 protein is CASSQEVGGGSDTQYF. In DNA form, the CDR3 reads TGTGCCAGCAGCCAAGAGGTCGGGGGGGGTTCTGATACGCAGTATTTT.

The genes are TRBV30 and TRBJ1-1; 7 bases are a match to TRBD1. This CDR3 has 13 amino acids. After removal of 7 bases from V and 4 bases from J, the junction contained 9 bases not matched to a gene. Germline CDR1 GTSNPN, CDR2 SVGIG (reference sequence). As DNA, the CDR3 is TGTGCCTTCGCAGGGGGAAGAAGCACTGAAGCTTTCTTT. Protein product: CAFAGGRSTEAFF. The full variable domain, its missing parts supplied by reference TRBV30 and TRBJ1-1, is SQTIHQWPATLVQPVGSPLSLECTVEGTSNPNLYWYRQAAGRGLQLLFYSVGIGQISSEVPQNLSASRPQDRQFILSSKKLLLSDSGFYLCAFAGGRSTEAFFGQGTRLTVV.